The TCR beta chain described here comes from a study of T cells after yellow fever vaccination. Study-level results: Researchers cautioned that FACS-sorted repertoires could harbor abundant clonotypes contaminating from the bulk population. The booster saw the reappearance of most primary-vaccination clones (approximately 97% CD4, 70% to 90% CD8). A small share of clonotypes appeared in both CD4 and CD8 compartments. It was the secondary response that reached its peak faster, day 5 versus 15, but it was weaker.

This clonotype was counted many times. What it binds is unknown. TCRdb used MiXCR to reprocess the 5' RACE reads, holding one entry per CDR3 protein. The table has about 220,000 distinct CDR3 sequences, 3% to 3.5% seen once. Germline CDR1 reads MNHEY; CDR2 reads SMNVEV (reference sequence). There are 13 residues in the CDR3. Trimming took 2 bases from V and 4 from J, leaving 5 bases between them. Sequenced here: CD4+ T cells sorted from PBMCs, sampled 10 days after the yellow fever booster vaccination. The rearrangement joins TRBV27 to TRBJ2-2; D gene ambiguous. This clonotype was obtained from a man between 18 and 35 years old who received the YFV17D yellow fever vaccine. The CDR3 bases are TGTGCCAGCAGTTTAAGGGTCACCGGGGAGCTGTTTTTT. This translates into CASSLRVTGELFF.